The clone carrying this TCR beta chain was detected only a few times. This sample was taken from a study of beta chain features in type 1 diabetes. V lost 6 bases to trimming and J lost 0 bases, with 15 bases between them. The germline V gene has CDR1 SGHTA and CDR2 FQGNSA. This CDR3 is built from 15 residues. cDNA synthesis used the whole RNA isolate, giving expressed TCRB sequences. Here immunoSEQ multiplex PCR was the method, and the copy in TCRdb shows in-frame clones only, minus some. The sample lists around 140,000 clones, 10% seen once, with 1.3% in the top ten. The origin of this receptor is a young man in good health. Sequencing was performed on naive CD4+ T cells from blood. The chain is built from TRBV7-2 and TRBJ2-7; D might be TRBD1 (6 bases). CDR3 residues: CASSPWTADSYEQYF. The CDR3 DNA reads TGTGCCAGCAGTCCCTGGACAGCCGACTCCTACGAGCAGTACTTC.